Sequencing of this T cell receptor (beta chain) was carried out in a study of identical twins. Findings of the study overall: The presence of invariant MAIT and iNKT cells could partly confound analyses of zero-insertion sequences. Twins' excess sharing was less marked for out-of-frame beta sequences. Whereas memory repertoires showed no such difference, abundant cord blood beta clonotypes carried fewer insertions.

The CDR3 covers 16 residues. The germline V gene has CDR1 SEHNR and CDR2 FQNEAQ (reference sequence). Trimming removed 5 bases from V and 3 bases from J, with 18 bases in between. TCRdb recomputed calls from the 5' RACE reads with MiXCR, one row per CDR3 protein. The table has approximately 890,000 distinct CDR3 sequences, 10% to 15% seen once. Everyone who donated was a healthy Caucasian. This clonotype was observed a handful of times. As yet, its antigen is unknown. This sample also belongs to another study, concerning yellow fever vaccine responses in identical twins.

This clonotype was obtained from a woman younger than 30 in good health. This sequence joins TRBV7-9 and TRBJ2-3, with D unresolved. What was sequenced was PBMCs. This CDR3 is CASSPPGVVGTDTQYF. The DNA of the CDR3 is TGTGCCAGCAGCCCTCCCGGAGTAGTAGGGACAGATACGCAGTATTTT.